One sample yielded the 8 T cell receptor beta chains listed below, sequenced in a study of blood T cell repertoires in COVID-19. Produced via immunoSEQ multiplex PCR; TCRdb's table is partial and in-frame only. The table lists more than 95,000 clones, roughly nine tenths of them singletons, with 6% to 9.5% in the top ten. Sample: peripheral blood. The origin of the receptors is a man aged 65 to 85 who had recovered from COVID-19.

This sequence joins TRBV20-1 and TRBJ1-5; D is uncertain. The V gene's germline CDR1 is DFQATT and CDR2 SNEGSKA (reference sequence). The CDR3 has 11 residues. V was trimmed by 1 base and J by 8 bases, leaving 6 bases between them. Here the CDR3 DNA reads TGCAGTGCTAGAGGTTCCGAGCCCCAGCATTTT. Its protein is CSARGSEPQHF.

This clone occurred a few times. The chain links TRBV28 to TRBJ2-7, with 9 bases fitting TRBD1. This CDR3 region has 14 residues. In germline, CDR1 is MDHEN, CDR2 SYDVKM. V shed 6 bases and J 1 base; nucleotides not matched to a gene: 4. CDR3: CASRRDRDSYEQYF. CDR3 sequence (DNA): TGTGCCAGCAGACGGGACAGGGATTCCTACGAGCAGTACTTC.

The rearrangement uses TRBV15 and TRBJ1-3; possible D gene TRBD1, 5 bases. The CDR3 consists of 15 residues. Deletions cut 0 bases from V and 4 bases from J, with 10 bases between. Germline assignment: CDR1 LNHNV and CDR2 YYDKDF (reference sequence). This CDR3 is CATSREGRPGNTIYF. The CDR3 nucleotides read TGTGCCACCAGCAGAGAGGGGCGACCGGGAAACACCATATATTTT.

The chain carries TRBV10-3 and TRBJ1-2, with 9 bases matching TRBD1. V lost 6 bases, J lost 8 bases, and 10 bases stayed unmatched. The CDR3 has 14 amino acids. The V gene's germline CDR1 is ENHRY and CDR2 SYGVKD. CDR3: CAIRTGQGLSGYTF. CDR3 DNA sequence: TGTGCCATCAGGACGGGACAGGGTCTCTCCGGCTACACCTTC.

In its sample, this clone was seen many times. CDR3 sequence: CASNPGHPNYGYTF. CDR3 bases: TGTGCCAGCAACCCGGGACATCCTAACTATGGCTACACCTTC. This sequence joins TRBV6-5 and TRBJ1-2, with a weak D call TRBD1 (6 bases). This CDR3 spans 14 amino acids. Germline V gives CDR1 MNHEY, CDR2 SVGAGI. V lost 7 bases to trimming and J lost 0 bases, with 12 bases between them.

The chain uses TRBV9 and TRBJ2-2; 8 bases fit TRBD1. CDR1 and CDR2 from the germline V gene are SGDLS and YYNGEE. The V segment lost 2 bases and the J segment 11 bases; nucleotides outside the gene matches: 2. The CDR3 has 12 residues. CDR3 DNA sequence: TGTGCCAGCAGCGTGTCAGGGGGCGAGCTGTTTTTT. The encoded protein is CASSVSGGELFF.

V usage is TRBV2 and J usage is TRBJ1-5; D is unresolved. CDR3 size: 15 residues. Per germline, CDR1 SNHLY and CDR2 FYNNEI. Trimming removed 2 bases from V and 0 bases from J, with 8 bases in between. The CDR3 sequence: CASSEFGGSNQPQHF. For the CDR3, the DNA is TGTGCCAGCAGTGAATTTGGCGGTAGCAATCAGCCCCAGCATTTT. The variable domain in full, with the rest retrieved from reference TRBV2 and TRBJ1-5, is EPEVTQTPSHQVTQMGQEVILRCVPISNHLYFYWYRQILGQKVEFLVSFYNNEISEKSEIFDDQFSVERPDGSNFTLKIRSTKLEDSAMYFCASSEFGGSNQPQHFGDGTRLSIL.

The rearrangement joins TRBV7-2 to TRBJ2-4; TRBD1 is a possible D gene (5 bases). The germline V and J ends were trimmed by 2 bases and 11 bases, with 10 bases remaining between them. CDR3 length: 12 residues. Per the germline V gene, CDR1 is SGHTA and CDR2 is FQGNSA. CDR3 DNA: TGTGCCAGCAGCTTAAACGGCAGGGTTCAGTACTTC. It encodes CASSLNGRVQYF.